The 15 T cell receptor beta chains given below trace back to one sample, sequenced in a study of blood T cells in healthy people across ages. A second PCR of roughly 7 to 11 cycles used a sample-barcoded 5' primer and a J-beta primer mix. MiXCR was run by TCRdb on the 5' RACE reads, yielding one entry per CDR3 protein. The repertoire has about 670,000 distinct CDR3 sequences, 45% to 60% of them found once; the top ten carry around an eighth. Sequencing was performed on blood. These receptors all stem from a woman older than 75 in good health.

This clonotype was seen many times. The chain couples TRBV5-1 to TRBJ2-3, with D possibly being TRBD2 (5 bases). The germline V and J ends were trimmed by 1 base and 2 bases, with 14 bases remaining between them. The CDR3 totals 16 residues. CDR1 SGHRS and CDR2 YFSETQ come from the germline V gene. The CDR3 region is CASSLPGSPLTDTQYF. In DNA form, the CDR3 reads TGCGCCAGCAGCTTGCCGGGGTCACCTCTCACAGATACGCAGTATTTT. Variable domain in full (rest from reference TRBV5-1 and TRBJ2-3): KAGVTQTPRYLIKTRGQQVTLSCSPISGHRSVSWYQQTPGQGLQFLFEYFSETQRNKGNFPGRFSGRQFSNSRSEMNVSTLELGDSALYLCASSLPGSPLTDTQYFGPGTRLTVL.

Turning to this clonotype: It may be a read error: a sequence one base away is much more abundant. The J gene is TRBJ2-1, the V gene TRBV3-1; 11 nucleotides match TRBD2. Per the germline V gene, CDR1 is LGHDT and CDR2 is YNNKEL (reference sequence). Losses at the gene ends were 4 bases for V and 7 bases for J; bases not matched to a gene: 12. This CDR3 comprises 17 residues. CDR3 residues: CASSRTSGRTPWNEQFF. The CDR3 DNA is TGTGCCAGCAGCCGGACTAGCGGGCGAACCCCTTGGAATGAGCAGTTCTTC.

This clonotype was seen once. This may stem from a read error, because a much larger clone lies one nucleotide away. This chain uses TRBV20-1 with TRBJ2-1; 11 bases are a match to TRBD2. Germline CDR1 and CDR2: DFQATT and SNEGSKA (reference sequence). V was clipped by 0 bases and J by 12 bases; unmatched bases: 13. This CDR3 spans 16 amino acids. The CDR3 sequence: CSARDPIAGGLYGQFF. For the CDR3, the DNA is TGCAGTGCTAGAGATCCGATAGCGGGAGGGCTTTATGGGCAGTTCTTC.

The chain is built from TRBV5-1 and TRBJ2-3; D is unresolved. The CDR3 extends over 14 amino acids. Germline V gives CDR1 SGHRS, CDR2 YFSETQ. Deletions cut 3 bases from V and 1 base from J, with 9 bases between. The CDR3 nucleotides read TGCGCCAGCAGCTCCAGGACCCGCACAGATACGCAGTATTTT. Protein product: CASSSRTRTDTQYF.

The count of this clonotype is one. The chain couples TRBV7-6 to TRBJ2-5, with 8 bases fitting TRBD2. Trimming removed 1 base from V and 1 base from J; junction bases left unmatched: 2. The germline V gene has CDR1 SGHVS and CDR2 FNYEAQ. This CDR3 contains 15 residues. This CDR3 reads CASSLEGLAQETQYF. CDR3 sequence (DNA): TGTGCCAGCAGCTTAGAAGGACTAGCCCAAGAGACCCAGTACTTC.

The chain recombines TRBV29-1 with TRBJ2-5; a possible D gene is TRBD2 (5 bases). V lost 3 bases to trimming and J lost 5 bases, with 19 bases between them. From germline, CDR1 is SQVTM and CDR2 ANQGSEA. CDR3 size: 15 residues. The CDR3 region is CSVDSAGGVGETQYF. The CDR3 coding sequence is TGCAGCGTTGACTCGGCGGGTGGGGTTGGGGAGACCCAGTACTTC.

Remarks on this clonotype: A much larger clone is a single base away; this may be a read error. The chain uses TRBV9 and TRBJ2-7; 7 nucleotides align to TRBD2. Germline assignment: CDR1 SGDLS and CDR2 YYNGEE. The length of the CDR3 is 15 residues. Trimming took 3 bases from V and 7 from J; bases not matched to a gene: 13. CDR3 nucleotide sequence: TGTGCCAGCAGCGCAAGACCTCTAGCGGAGAATGAGCAGTACTTC. Protein sequence: CASSARPLAENEQYF.

The CDR3 region has the DNA TGCGCCAGCAGCTCGACCGACAGTCAAGAGACCCAGTACTTC. Translated: CASSSTDSQETQYF. The chain uses TRBV5-1 and TRBJ2-5, with TRBD1 as a possible D gene (5 bases). The CDR3 runs 14 residues. CDR1 is SGHRS, CDR2 YFSETQ, per germline. With 3 bases removed from V and 2 bases from J, the gap between germline ends came to 11 bases.

This clonotype was picked up a small number of times. The rearrangement joins TRBV20-1 to TRBJ1-4; 7 bases map to TRBD1. The CDR3 runs to 14 residues. Germline CDR1 DFQATT, CDR2 SNEGSKA (reference sequence). With V trimmed by 5 bases and J by 8 bases, 11 bases remained unmatched. The CDR3 loop is CSAASGGEKEKLFF. The CDR3 coding sequence is TGCAGTGCTGCCTCAGGGGGGGAGAAGGAAAAACTGTTTTTT.

This clonotype was recorded at least ten times. Compared with germline, one end of the junction differs, possibly owing to a read error. This chain links TRBV7-9 with TRBJ2-7, with TRBD1 as a possible D gene (5 bases). There are 14 residues in the CDR3. Germline V gives CDR1 SEHNR, CDR2 FQNEAQ (reference sequence). As DNA, the CDR3 is TGCGCCAGCAGCTTGGCCGGCAGGGCCTACGAGCAGTACTTC. It is translated as CASSLAGRAYEQYF.

J is TRBJ2-5 and V is TRBV20-1; D is unresolved. The J call may be in error: the DNA end matches TRBJ2-1 better. The CDR3 spans 14 residues. CDR1 DFQATT and CDR2 SNEGSKA come from the germline V gene (reference sequence). In DNA form, the CDR3 reads TGCAGTGCTAGAGATAGGCGATTCCAAGAGACCCAGTTCTTC. This codes for CSARDRRFQETQFF.

This clonotype was seen many times. The V gene is TRBV14, the J gene TRBJ2-1; D unresolved. V was clipped by 8 bases and J by 6 bases, with 23 bases between them. The CDR3 is 16 amino acids. Looked up from germline, CDR1 is SGHDN and CDR2 is FVKESK. DNA of the CDR3: TGTGCCAGCGGATCTACCGTAATTACAGCGCCCAATGAGCAGTTCTTC. Encoded protein: CASGSTVITAPNEQFF.

This clonotype has ten or more counts. The J gene is TRBJ2-7, the V gene TRBV4-1, with TRBD2 matching over 9 bases. Germline V CDR1 and CDR2: MGHRA, YSYEKL. V shed 0 bases and J 4 bases; nucleotides not matched to a gene: 7. The CDR3 extends over 16 amino acids. Here the CDR3 DNA reads TGCGCCAGCAGCCAAGAGGGTAGACTAGCGGCTTACGAGCAGTACTTC. Its translation is CASSQEGRLAAYEQYF.

Only a few counts were recorded for this clonotype. J is TRBJ2-2 and V is TRBV4-2, with D possibly being TRBD2 (5 bases). The CDR3 length is 14 residues. The V end lost 6 bases, the J end lost 3 bases, and 11 bases lay between the germline ends. In germline, CDR1 is LGHNA, CDR2 YNFKEQ. The CDR3 protein is CASRDRRYTGELFF. CDR3 DNA sequence: TGTGCCAGCAGGGACCGGAGGTACACCGGGGAGCTGTTTTTT.

The V and J genes are TRBV28 and TRBJ2-7; D not resolved. This CDR3 has 10 residues. Trimming removed 7 bases at V and 3 bases at J, with 4 bases between. The germline V gene encodes CDR1 MDHEN and CDR2 SYDVKM. This CDR3 is CASKLYEQYF. The CDR3 nucleotides are TGTGCCAGCAAGCTCTACGAGCAGTACTTC.